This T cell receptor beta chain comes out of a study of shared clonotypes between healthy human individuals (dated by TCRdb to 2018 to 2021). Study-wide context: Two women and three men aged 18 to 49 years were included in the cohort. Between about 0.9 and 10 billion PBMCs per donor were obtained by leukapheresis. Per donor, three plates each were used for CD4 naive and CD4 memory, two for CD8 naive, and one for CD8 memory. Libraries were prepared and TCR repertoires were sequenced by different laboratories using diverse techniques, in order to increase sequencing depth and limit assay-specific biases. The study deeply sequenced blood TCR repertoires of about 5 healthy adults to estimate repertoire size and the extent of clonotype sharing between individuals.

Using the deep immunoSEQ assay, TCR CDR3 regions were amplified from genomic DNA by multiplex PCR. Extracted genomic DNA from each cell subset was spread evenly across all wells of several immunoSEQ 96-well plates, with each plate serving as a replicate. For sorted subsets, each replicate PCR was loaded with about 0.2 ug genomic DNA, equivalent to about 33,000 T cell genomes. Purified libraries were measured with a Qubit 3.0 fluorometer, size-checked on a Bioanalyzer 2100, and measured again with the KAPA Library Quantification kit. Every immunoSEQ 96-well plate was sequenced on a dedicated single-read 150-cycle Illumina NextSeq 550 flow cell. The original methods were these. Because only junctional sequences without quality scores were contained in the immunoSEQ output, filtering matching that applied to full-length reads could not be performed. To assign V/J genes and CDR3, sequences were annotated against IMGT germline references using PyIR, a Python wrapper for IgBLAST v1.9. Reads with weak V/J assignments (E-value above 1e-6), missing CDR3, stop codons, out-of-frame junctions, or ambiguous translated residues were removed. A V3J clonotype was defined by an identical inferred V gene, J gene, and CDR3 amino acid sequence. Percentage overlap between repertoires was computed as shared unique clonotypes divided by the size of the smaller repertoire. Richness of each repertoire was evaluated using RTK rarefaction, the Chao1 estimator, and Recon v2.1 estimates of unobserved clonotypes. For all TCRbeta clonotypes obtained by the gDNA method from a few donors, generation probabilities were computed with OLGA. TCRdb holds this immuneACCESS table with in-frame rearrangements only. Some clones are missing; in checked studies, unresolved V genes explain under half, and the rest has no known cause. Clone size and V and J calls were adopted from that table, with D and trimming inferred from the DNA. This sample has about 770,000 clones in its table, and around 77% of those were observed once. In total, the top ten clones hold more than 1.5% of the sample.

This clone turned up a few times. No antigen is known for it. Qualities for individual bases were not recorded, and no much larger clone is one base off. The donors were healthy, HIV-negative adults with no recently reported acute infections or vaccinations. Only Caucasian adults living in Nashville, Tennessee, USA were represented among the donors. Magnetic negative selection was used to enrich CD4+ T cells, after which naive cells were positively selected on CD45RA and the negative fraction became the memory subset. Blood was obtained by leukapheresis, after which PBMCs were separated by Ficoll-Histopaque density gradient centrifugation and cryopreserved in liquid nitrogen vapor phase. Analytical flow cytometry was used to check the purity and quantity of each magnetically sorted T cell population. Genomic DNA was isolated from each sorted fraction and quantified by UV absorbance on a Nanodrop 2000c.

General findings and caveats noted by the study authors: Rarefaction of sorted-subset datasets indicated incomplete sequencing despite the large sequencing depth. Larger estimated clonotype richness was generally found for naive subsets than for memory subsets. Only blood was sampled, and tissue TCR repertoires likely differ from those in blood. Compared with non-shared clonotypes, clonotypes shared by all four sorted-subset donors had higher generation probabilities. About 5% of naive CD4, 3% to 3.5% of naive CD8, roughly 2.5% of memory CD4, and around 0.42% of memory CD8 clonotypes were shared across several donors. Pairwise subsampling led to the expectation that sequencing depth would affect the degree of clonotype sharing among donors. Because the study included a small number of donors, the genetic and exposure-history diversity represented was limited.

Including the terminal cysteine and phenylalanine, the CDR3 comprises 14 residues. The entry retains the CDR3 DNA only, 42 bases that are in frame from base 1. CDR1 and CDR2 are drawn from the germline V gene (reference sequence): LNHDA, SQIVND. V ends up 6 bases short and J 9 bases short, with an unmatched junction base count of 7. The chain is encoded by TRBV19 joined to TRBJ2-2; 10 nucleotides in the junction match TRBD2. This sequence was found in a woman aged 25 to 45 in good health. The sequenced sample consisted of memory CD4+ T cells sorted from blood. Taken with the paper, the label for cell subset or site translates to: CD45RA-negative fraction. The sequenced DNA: TGTGCCAGTAGACTAGCGGGGTCCGACCGGGAGCTGTTTTTT. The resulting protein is CASRLAGSDRELFF.